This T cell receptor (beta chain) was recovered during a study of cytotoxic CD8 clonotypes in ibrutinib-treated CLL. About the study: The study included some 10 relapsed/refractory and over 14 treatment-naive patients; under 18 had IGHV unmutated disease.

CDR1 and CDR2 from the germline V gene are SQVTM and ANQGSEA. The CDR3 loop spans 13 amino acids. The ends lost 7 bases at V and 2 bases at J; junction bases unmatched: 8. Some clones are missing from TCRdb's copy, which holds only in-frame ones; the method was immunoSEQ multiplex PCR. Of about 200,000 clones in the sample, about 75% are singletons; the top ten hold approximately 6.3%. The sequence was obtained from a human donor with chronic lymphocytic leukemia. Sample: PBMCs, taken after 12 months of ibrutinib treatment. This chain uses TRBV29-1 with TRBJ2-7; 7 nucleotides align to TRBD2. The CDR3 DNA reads TGCAGCGCCCGGGGGGAGCCTACCTACGAGCAGTACTTC. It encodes CSARGEPTYEQYF.